A single sample gave rise to the 6 T cell receptor beta chains below, sequenced in a study of control samples from healthy donors and cancer patients. The method was immunoSEQ multiplex PCR; TCRdb's version includes in-frame clones alone and lacks a portion of them. The table lists approximately 82,000 clones, over 85% of them singletons. The sequenced material came from PBMCs. These receptors originate from a middle-aged woman with lung cancer.

The chain uses TRBV24-1 and TRBJ2-3, with 7 bases fitting TRBD1. The junction had 10 bases not matched to a gene; V was cut back by 4 bases and J by 1 base. The CDR3 sequence is 17 residues long. CDR1 KGHDR and CDR2 SFDVKD come from the germline V gene. CDR3: CATSESGQVGRTDTQYF. The CDR3 bases are TGTGCCACCAGTGAATCCGGACAGGTTGGACGCACAGATACGCAGTATTTT.

The chain couples TRBV27 to TRBJ1-3; a weak D match, TRBD1 (5 bases). The CDR3 is 13 residues long. Germline CDR1 is MNHEY and CDR2 is SMNVEV (reference sequence). Trimming left V 8 bases short and J 4 bases short, with 12 bases between. Here the CDR3 reads CASSDGAGNTIYF. The CDR3 region has the DNA TGTGCCAGCTCGGACGGGGCAGGAAACACCATATATTTT.

This chain links TRBV3-1 (or the pseudogene TRBV3-2) with TRBJ1-1; 9 bases are a match to TRBD1. The J segment lost 11 bases and the V segment lost 2 bases, leaving 15 bases of the junction unmatched. CDR3 length: 16 residues. The germline V gene has CDR1 LGHDT and CDR2 YNNKEL (reference sequence). The DNA of the CDR3 is TGTGCCAGCAGCCAATTTTCTGGACAGGGGTATAATGTCGCTTTCTTT. Encoded protein: CASSQFSGQGYNVAFF.

The table lists this clone with a count of one. Other nucleotide sequences from this sample produce the same CDR3. The gene calls are TRBV19 and TRBJ1-6, with a weak D call TRBD1 (5 bases). CDR1 is LNHDA and CDR2 is SQIVND in the germline V gene (reference sequence). V lost 2 bases and J 0 bases, leaving 8 bases between the germline ends. The CDR3 covers 16 residues. DNA for the CDR3: TGTGCCAGTAGTATATCAGGGAGCTCCTATAATTCACCCCTCCACTTT. Residues: CASSISGSSYNSPLHF.

The chain employs TRBV27 and TRBJ2-7; D is perhaps TRBD1 (5 bases). Trimming stripped 3 bases from V and 6 bases from J, with 9 bases between. The length of the CDR3 is 12 residues. In germline, CDR1 is MNHEY, CDR2 SMNVEV (reference sequence). The CDR3 sequence is CASSFQGGEQYF. The CDR3 DNA sequence: TGTGCCAGCAGTTTCCAGGGTGGCGAGCAGTACTTC.

The chain joins TRBV5-1 to TRBJ1-4; D remains unclear. Germline V gene data show CDR1 as SGHRS and CDR2 as YFSETQ. V lost 4 bases and J 5 bases, leaving 12 bases between the germline ends. The CDR3 has 14 amino acids. In nucleotides, the CDR3 is TGCGCCAGCAGCCCGGACGGACGAAATGAAAAACTGTTTTTT. It encodes CASSPDGRNEKLFF.